This T cell receptor beta chain is drawn from a study of cytomegalovirus exposure and HLA in healthy donors. The germline CDR1 and CDR2 sequences are SGDLS and YYNGEE. With 7 bases removed from V and 4 bases from J, the gap between germline ends came to 11 bases. This CDR3 region has 12 residues. The PCR contained 60 Vbeta and 13 Jbeta primers. This table comes from immunoSEQ multiplex PCR, and its TCRdb copy is limited to in-frame clones, with some not included. The sample has some 110,000 clones, about 78% seen once; the top ten hold approximately 1.2%. The sample was PBMCs. This clonotype was sampled from a man under 40 in good health and CMV-seronegative. This sequence joins TRBV9 and TRBJ1-2; unclear D gene. CDR3 DNA sequence: TGTGCCAGCGGGCCCCCGGTCTATGGCTACACCTTC. Protein sequence: CASGPPVYGYTF.